One and the same sample provided the 25 T cell receptor beta chains below, sequenced in a study of human T cells and chemical hapten exposure. From the RACE reads, TCRdb called clonotypes with MiXCR, one entry per CDR3 protein. The top ten hold about 3% of the sample, which has some 90,000 distinct CDR3 sequences, approximately 9.7% seen once. Time point in this sample: healthy volunteer bleed at 2 weeks. From whole blood left unfractionated, total RNA was extracted. The sample consisted of whole blood. Receptors originate from a female donor in good health. Some clones in this sample may be carry-over from other donors' samples.

This clonotype was counted only a few times. This sequence joins TRBV6-6 and TRBJ1-4, with 8 bases identical to TRBD1. Trimming took 9 bases from V and 4 from J; bases not matched to a gene: 7. The germline V gene has CDR1 MNHNY and CDR2 SVGAGI (reference sequence). There are 14 residues in the CDR3. The CDR3 sequence is CASQKDRVNEKLFF. Here the CDR3 DNA reads TGTGCCAGTCAAAAGGACAGGGTTAATGAAAAACTGTTTTTT.

The chain carries TRBV7-3 and TRBJ2-7, with 11 bases fitting TRBD2. Trimming cost V 4 bases and J 4 bases; bases outside gene matches: 6. CDR3 size: 15 residues. Germline-derived CDR1 and CDR2 are SGHTA and FQGTGA. The CDR3 loop is CASSYGTSGLYEQYF. The CDR3 coding sequence is TGTGCCAGCAGCTACGGGACTAGCGGCTTGTACGAGCAGTACTTC.

The chain carries TRBV9 and TRBJ2-7; 8 bases line up with TRBD2. CDR3 length: 16 residues. J gave up 0 bases and V 0 bases, and 5 bases lay outside the gene matches. The germline CDR1 and CDR2 sequences are SGDLS and YYNGEE. The CDR3, as DNA: TGTGCCAGCAGCGTAGAAGCGGGAGTCCCCTCCTACGAGCAGTACTTC. Protein sequence: CASSVEAGVPSYEQYF.

Ten or more counts support this clonotype. The CDR3 sequence: CSATGDRGQQETQYF. For the CDR3, the DNA is TGCAGTGCTACGGGGGACAGGGGCCAACAAGAGACCCAGTACTTC. The chain combines TRBV20-1 with TRBJ2-5; 10 bases match TRBD1. Looked up from germline, CDR1 is DFQATT and CDR2 is SNEGSKA (reference sequence). J lost 2 bases, V lost 4 bases, and 7 bases had no gene match. CDR3 length: 15 amino acids.

There are many counts of this clonotype. The genes are TRBV6-4 and TRBJ1-5; perhaps TRBD1 as D (5 bases). Germline CDR1 MRHNA, CDR2 SNTAGT. V was clipped by 10 bases and J by 1 base, with 14 bases between them. The CDR3 has 14 amino acids. The CDR3 nucleotides are TGTGCCACCGCTAGGCCAGGGAGCAATCAGCCCCAGCATTTT. Encoded protein: CATARPGSNQPQHF.

This clonotype was detected ten times or more. This chain joins TRBV12-3 or TRBV12-4 and TRBJ1-5; D gene uncertain. V was trimmed by 3 bases and J by 5 bases, leaving 8 bases between them. CDR3 size: 13 residues. In DNA, the CDR3 is TGTGCCAGCAGTTTTGGGTCTGATCAGCCCCAGCATTTT. Its translation is CASSFGSDQPQHF.

The sample holds many counts of this clonotype. The chain carries TRBV18 and TRBJ1-6, with D possibly being TRBD1 (6 bases). This CDR3 is built from 15 residues. CDR1 is KGHSH, CDR2 LQKENI, per germline. V was cut by 4 bases and J by 7 bases, with 14 bases left in between. The CDR3: CASSRGQQLNSPLHF. CDR3 coding DNA: TGTGCCAGCTCACGCGGACAGCAACTAAATTCACCCCTCCACTTT.

This clonotype was found once. The chain has TRBV6-5 and TRBJ1-1; a possible D gene is TRBD1 (6 bases). The germline V and J ends were trimmed by 4 bases and 0 bases, with 12 bases remaining between them. Per the germline V gene, CDR1 is MNHEY and CDR2 is SVGAGI. The CDR3 loop spans 15 amino acids. The CDR3 loop reads CASSFMTGLNTEAFF. The CDR3 DNA is TGTGCCAGCAGTTTCATGACAGGTCTGAACACTGAAGCTTTCTTT.

This clonotype occurred many times. The chain combines TRBV20-1 with TRBJ2-2; 10 bases agree with TRBD2. In germline, CDR1 is DFQATT, CDR2 SNEGSKA (reference sequence). V gave up 5 bases and J gave up 1 base; unmatched junction bases: 4. This CDR3 has 15 amino acids. The CDR3 loop reads CSAPRLAGNTGELFF. The CDR3 DNA is TGCAGTGCTCCGCGACTAGCGGGGAACACCGGGGAGCTGTTTTTT.

This clonotype was observed at least ten times. V and J are TRBV5-5 and TRBJ2-3; D is possibly TRBD1 (6 bases). Trimming took off 4 bases at V and 4 bases at J, with 13 bases between the two ends. The CDR3 has 14 amino acids. Germline V gives CDR1 SGHKS, CDR2 YYEKEE (reference sequence). The CDR3, as DNA: TGTGCCAGCAGCCAGGGGATGATCGCAGATACGCAGTATTTT. Encoded protein: CASSQGMIADTQYF.

This clonotype was seen a handful of times. The V and J genes are TRBV6-1 and TRBJ2-3, with TRBD2 identical over 14 bases. The CDR3 extends over 18 amino acids. Germline V gene data show CDR1 as MNHNS and CDR2 as SASEGT. Trimming at V came to 8 bases and at J to 2 bases, leaving 12 bases not matched to a gene. CDR3 protein: CASLDGTSGSPPTDTQYF. CDR3 bases: TGTGCCAGCCTAGATGGGACTAGCGGGAGCCCCCCCACAGATACGCAGTATTTT.

The rearrangement joins TRBV7-8 to TRBJ2-7; D is perhaps TRBD1 (6 bases). V was cut by 0 bases and J by 3 bases, with 15 bases left in between. CDR1 is SGHVS and CDR2 is FQNEAQ in the germline V gene. The CDR3 contains 16 residues. The CDR3 loop reads CASSLARVQGSYEQYF. The CDR3 region has the DNA TGTGCCAGCAGCTTAGCGAGGGTGCAGGGGAGCTACGAGCAGTACTTC.

This clonotype was recorded once. The chain recombines TRBV4-2 with TRBJ2-7; 13 nucleotides agree with TRBD2. This CDR3 contains 16 residues. In germline, CDR1 is LGHNA, CDR2 YNFKEQ. Germline trimming cut 3 bases from V and 5 bases from J; bases unmatched to any gene: 7. CDR3: CASSHVLAGGPDEQYF. CDR3 DNA sequence: TGTGCCAGCAGCCACGTACTAGCGGGAGGGCCTGACGAGCAGTACTTC.

The sample holds a few counts of this clonotype. The V call is TRBV12-3 or TRBV12-4, the J call TRBJ1-1; 11 bases agree with TRBD1. CDR3 length: 15 residues. Trimming removed 4 bases from V and 6 bases from J; junction bases left unmatched: 7. The CDR3 DNA reads as TGTGCCAGCAGTTATGGGACAGGGGGTAGTCCTGAAGCTTTCTTT. It translates to CASSYGTGGSPEAFF.

Many counts were recorded for this clonotype. V usage is TRBV4-1 and J usage is TRBJ2-1; TRBD1 might be the D (6 bases). The V gene's germline CDR1 is MGHRA and CDR2 YSYEKL. This CDR3 is built from 14 residues. V dropped 4 bases and J dropped 4 bases, with 11 bases sitting between them. DNA for the CDR3: TGCGCCAGCAGCCGAAGACAGGATTACAATGAGCAGTTCTTC. This gives the protein CASSRRQDYNEQFF.

The chain employs TRBV4-1 and TRBJ1-5, with D possibly being TRBD1 (5 bases). Germline lookup yields CDR1 MGHRA and CDR2 YSYEKL. V dropped 0 bases and J dropped 4 bases, with 7 bases sitting between them. The CDR3 extends over 14 amino acids. CDR3 in amino acids: CASSQEDKNQPQHF. For the CDR3, the DNA is TGCGCCAGCAGCCAAGAGGACAAGAATCAGCCCCAGCATTTT.

This clonotype was seen ten or more times. This chain connects TRBV6-5 to TRBJ2-3; no reliable D call. Germline lookup yields CDR1 MNHEY and CDR2 SVGAGI. Between the trimmed V and J ends, which lost 4 bases and 1 base, there was a span of 12 bases. This CDR3 contains 15 residues. The CDR3 here is CASSSPGLGTDTQYF. CDR3 nucleotide sequence: TGTGCCAGCAGTTCGCCGGGTCTAGGCACAGATACGCAGTATTTT.

V is TRBV7-9 and J is TRBJ2-7, with TRBD1 matching over 8 bases. CDR1 SEHNR and CDR2 FQNEAQ come from the germline V gene (reference sequence). The CDR3 has 13 residues. The trim removed 7 bases at V and 2 bases at J, leaving 4 bases unmatched. DNA for the CDR3: TGTGCCAGCACCGGGACAGGAGCCTACGAGCAGTACTTC. Translating it yields CASTGTGAYEQYF.

This clonotype was seen more than once but under ten times. The chain combines TRBV29-1 with TRBJ2-3, with TRBD2 matching 11 bases. J gave up 5 bases and V 2 bases, and 3 bases lay outside the gene matches. CDR3 length: 14 residues. Germline loops: CDR1 SQVTM, CDR2 ANQGSEA. The CDR3 is CSVESTSGGDTQYF. CDR3 in DNA: TGCAGCGTTGAATCTACTAGCGGGGGAGATACGCAGTATTTT.

The chain recombines TRBV28 with TRBJ2-3, with TRBD1 matching 7 bases. The CDR3 runs to 15 residues. Trimming took 4 bases from V and 4 from J; bases not matched to a gene: 8. Germline V gene data show CDR1 as MDHEN and CDR2 as SYDVKM. CDR3 nucleotide sequence: TGTGCCAGCAGTTATTCAAAGACAGGGTCAGATACGCAGTATTTT. Translating gives CASSYSKTGSDTQYF.

This clonotype was counted at least ten times. The V and J genes are TRBV28 and TRBJ1-3; 7 bases are a match to TRBD1. Germline V gene data show CDR1 as MDHEN and CDR2 as SYDVKM. The CDR3 extends over 15 amino acids. V lost 2 bases to trimming and J lost 2 bases; unmatched junction nucleotides: 3. This CDR3 reads CASSLNDRAGNTIYF. The CDR3 region has the DNA TGTGCCAGCAGTTTAAACGACAGGGCTGGAAACACCATATATTTT.

This chain connects TRBV28 to TRBJ1-5; 8 bases agree with TRBD1. The CDR3 totals 15 residues. The germline CDR1 and CDR2 sequences are MDHEN and SYDVKM. J lost 11 bases, V lost 4 bases, and 13 bases had no gene match. Written as DNA, the CDR3 is TGTGCCAGCAGTTCCCTCCGGGACAGGATCCAGGCCCAGCATTTT. It translates to CASSSLRDRIQAQHF.

The V call is TRBV5-1, the J call TRBJ2-5, with TRBD1 as a possible D gene (5 bases). Germline V lookup: CDR1 SGHRS, CDR2 YFSETQ. Trimming cost V 0 bases and J 5 bases, with 11 bases left between them. This CDR3 contains 14 residues. CDR3: CASSLGGAVETQYF. The DNA for the CDR3 is TGCGCCAGCAGCTTGGGTGGGGCGGTGGAGACCCAGTACTTC.

This clonotype was seen more than once but under ten times. The V gene is TRBV5-1, the J gene TRBJ1-2; possibly TRBD1 for D (6 bases). Per germline, CDR1 SGHRS and CDR2 YFSETQ. The CDR3 is 14 residues long. V lost 4 bases and J 1 base, leaving 11 bases between the germline ends. The CDR3 sequence: CASSPRGDNYGYTF. CDR3 DNA sequence: TGCGCCAGCAGCCCGAGGGGGGATAACTATGGCTACACCTTC.

This clonotype was observed at least ten times. This sequence joins TRBV7-8 and TRBJ2-5; D is perhaps TRBD1 or TRBD2 (5 bases each). Trimming left V 5 bases short and J 5 bases short, with 15 bases between. Per the germline V gene, CDR1 is SGHVS and CDR2 is FQNEAQ. This CDR3 has 14 residues. The CDR3 DNA reads TGTGCCAGCAGCGCGCTGAGGGGTCCCGAGACCCAGTACTTC. Amino acids: CASSALRGPETQYF.